This T cell receptor beta chain is from a study of T cell responses to AZD1222 COVID-19 vaccine. About this clone itself: Its target is not known.

CDR1 is LGHNA, CDR2 YNFKEQ, per germline. CDR3 size: 16 residues. V lost 1 base and J lost 0, with 12 bases in between. Study results and caveats: Mapped onto spike, vaccine-associated CD4 TCRs spanned it and were dominant at 160-218 and 743-854.

Some clones are missing from TCRdb's copy, which holds only in-frame ones; the method was immunoSEQ multiplex PCR. Seen here are about 15,000 clones, 80% observed once, and the top ten hold 14%. This sequence joins TRBV4-2 and TRBJ1-2; the D gene is possibly TRBD1 (5 bases). The input for sequencing was peripheral blood, taken 28 days after the second AZD1222 dose. This clonotype was sampled from an adult who received the AZD1222 COVID-19 vaccine. Here the CDR3 reads CASSQAGQGSNYGYTF. The CDR3 DNA reads TGTGCCAGCAGCCAAGCGGGGCAGGGCTCTAACTATGGCTACACCTTC.